This T cell receptor (beta chain) was documented in a study of response to subunit inactivated influenza vaccine (dated by TCRdb to 2017 to 2018). Study-level background: The study used deep quantitative T cell receptor repertoire profiling to track responses to a trivalent subunit inactivated influenza vaccine.

The cysteine opens and the phenylalanine closes a CDR3 of 20 amino acids. The kept DNA is CDR3 alone, 60 bases in frame from the first base. The germline V gene yields SGHVS for CDR1 and FNYEAQ for CDR2. Trimming leaves V shorter by 5 bases and J shorter by 0 bases, with the junction holding 14 bases beyond the gene matches. What the research found in general, with its limitations: The authors proposed that each seasonal influenza vaccination may bring in only a limited number of new T cells.

About this clonotype: It lacks a known antigen. No qualities accompany the bases; no much larger clone lies one base away.

Libraries were constructed by RT-PCR. The instrument given in TCRdb is Illumina HiSeq 2500. Using fastp at Q25 and MiXCR, TCRdb reprocessed the public reads and kept productive beta chains. A single entry per CDR3 protein holds the most common genes and DNA from its merged rows. The sample has 550,000 to 800,000 distinct CDR3 sequences on record, approximately 14% of them singletons. Around 6.5% of the sample is held by the ten biggest clonotypes. The sample consisted of PBMCs from blood, taken around 15 days before vaccination. This TCR derives from a man aged 45-65 years who received an inactivated influenza vaccine. Donor details come from another sample of the same person, matched by shared clones. The rearrangement joined TRBV7-6 to TRBJ2-1; 12 middle bases align to TRBD2. The CDR3 is CASSLKKTSGGHSSYNEQFF. In nucleotide form, the sequence is TGTGCCAGCAGCCTAAAGAAGACTAGCGGGGGCCATAGCTCCTACAATGAGCAGTTCTTC.